This entry is about one T cell receptor (beta chain). Antigen: not known. The sample is drawn from a study of glioma-infiltrating T cells after dendritic cell vaccination. Broader study findings: Longer survival after dendritic cell vaccination followed higher pretreatment TIL content.

As to time point: after dendritic cell vaccination, including at tumor progression/relapse. The CDR3 extends over 16 amino acids. The germline V gene encodes CDR1 MNHEY and CDR2 SMNVEV (reference sequence). Trimming stripped 5 bases from V and 4 bases from J, with 20 bases between. Primers: 60 V beta forward and 13 J beta reverse. Repertoires were generated with immunoSEQ multiplex PCR, while TCRdb's copy carries only in-frame clones and drops some. The sample lists over 80,000 clones; roughly four fifths were seen once. Sequencing used blood, obtained after dendritic cell vaccination. The receptor was isolated from a human donor with glioblastoma. J is TRBJ1-1 and V is TRBV27; no firm D call. CDR3 bases: TGTGCCAGCAGTCCAGCATTCAGAACCTCGGGCACTGAAGCTTTCTTT. This translates into CASSPAFRTSGTEAFF.